This TCR beta chain came from a study of shared clonotypes between healthy human individuals (dated by TCRdb to the early 2020s). The study in broad terms: The cohort comprised a couple of women and a few men aged 18 to 49 years. To estimate repertoire size and how much clonotypes are shared between individuals, the study performed deep sequencing of blood TCR repertoires from 4 to 6 healthy adults. Libraries were prepared and TCR repertoires were sequenced by different laboratories using diverse techniques, in order to increase sequencing depth and limit assay-specific biases. Each donor's leukapheresis produced roughly between roughly 0.94 and 9.5 billion PBMCs. The paper as a whole reports these results and caveats: Sampling was restricted to blood, and TCR repertoires in tissue are likely to differ from TCR repertoires in blood. Pairwise subsampling led to the expectation that sequencing depth would affect the degree of clonotype sharing among donors. Because the study included a small number of donors, the genetic and exposure-history diversity represented was limited.

Using the deep immunoSEQ assay, TCR CDR3 regions were amplified from genomic DNA by multiplex PCR. Genomic DNA extracted from each cell subset was distributed evenly over all wells of several immunoSEQ 96-well plates, and each plate served as one replicate. For unsorted PBMC, each replicate PCR was loaded with 250 to 300 ng genomic DNA, equivalent to about 30,000 T cell genomes. Unsorted PBMC genomic DNA was sequenced across ten immunoSEQ deep assay plates. Purified libraries were measured with a Qubit 3.0 fluorometer, size-checked on a Bioanalyzer 2100, and measured again with the KAPA Library Quantification kit. A separate single-read 150-cycle Illumina NextSeq 550 flow cell was used to sequence each immunoSEQ 96-well plate. Per the authors' processing: Because only junctional sequences without quality scores were contained in the immunoSEQ output, filtering matching that applied to full-length reads could not be performed. To assign V/J genes and CDR3, sequences were annotated against IMGT germline references using PyIR, a Python wrapper for IgBLAST v1.9. Reads were removed for weak V/J assignments (E-value above 1e-6), missing CDR3, stop codons, out-of-frame junctions, or ambiguous translated residues. A V3J clonotype was defined by an identical inferred V gene, J gene, and CDR3 amino acid sequence. To compute the percentage overlap between repertoires, the number of shared unique clonotypes was divided by the size of the smaller repertoire. RTK rarefaction, the Chao1 estimator, and Recon v2.1 estimates of unobserved clonotypes were used to assess repertoire richness. TCRdb's version of the immuneACCESS table is confined to in-frame rearrangements and falls short of the full clone set. An unresolved V gene accounts for under half of the shortfall where checked; the remainder is of unknown origin. V and J calls and clone size follow that table, whereas D and trimming were derived from the DNA. The sample records roughly 510,000 clones, about 79% of which are singletons. The leading ten clones occupy approximately 12% of the sample.

The CDR3 contains 15 residues, cysteine and phenylalanine counted. Kept here is only the CDR3 DNA, which spans 45 bases and is read in frame from base 1. The V end gives up 8 bases and the J end 1 base, leaving 5 bases in the junction not matched to a gene. From the germline V gene (reference sequence), CDR1 is GTSNPN and CDR2 is SVGIG. Donors were healthy HIV-negative adults with no recently reported acute infections or vaccinations. All donors were Caucasian adults living in Nashville, Tennessee, USA. For unsorted samples, tens of millions of PBMCs were counted, and genomic DNA was extracted using the QIAamp DNA Blood Mini kit. Blood was obtained by leukapheresis, after which PBMCs were separated by Ficoll-Histopaque density gradient centrifugation and cryopreserved in liquid nitrogen vapor phase. On this clone itself: The clone's antigen remains unknown. No clone much larger than this one lies a single base away; base qualities are absent.

Material: PBMCs. The source is a woman aged 35 to 49 in good health. Some clones in this sample may be carry-over from other donors' samples. The rearranged chain carries TRBV30 and TRBJ2-2, and 12 junctional nucleotides match TRBD2. The CDR3 here reads CAATTSGGNTGELFF. DNA sequence: TGTGCCGCAACGACTAGCGGGGGGAACACCGGGGAGCTGTTTTTT.